This TCR beta chain is from a study of cytomegalovirus exposure and HLA in healthy donors. The PCR employed 60 Vbeta primers together with 13 Jbeta primers. Sequenced by immunoSEQ multiplex PCR; TCRdb stores in-frame clones only, minus some. The sample comprises around 190,000 clones, approximately 86% of which are singletons, and around 0.3% rests with the top ten. This CDR3 region has 16 residues. The V gene lost 2 bases and the J gene lost 5 bases, with 19 bases spanning the gap. The germline V gene encodes CDR1 SGHRS and CDR2 YFSETQ. V gene TRBV5-1 combines with J gene TRBJ1-1; D uncertain. The sample comprised PBMCs. The receptor was isolated from a woman in her 30s in good health and CMV-seronegative. CDR3 residues: CASSFKSGRGGTEAFF. In nucleotides, the CDR3 is TGCGCCAGCAGCTTTAAATCAGGACGGGGAGGAACTGAAGCTTTCTTT.